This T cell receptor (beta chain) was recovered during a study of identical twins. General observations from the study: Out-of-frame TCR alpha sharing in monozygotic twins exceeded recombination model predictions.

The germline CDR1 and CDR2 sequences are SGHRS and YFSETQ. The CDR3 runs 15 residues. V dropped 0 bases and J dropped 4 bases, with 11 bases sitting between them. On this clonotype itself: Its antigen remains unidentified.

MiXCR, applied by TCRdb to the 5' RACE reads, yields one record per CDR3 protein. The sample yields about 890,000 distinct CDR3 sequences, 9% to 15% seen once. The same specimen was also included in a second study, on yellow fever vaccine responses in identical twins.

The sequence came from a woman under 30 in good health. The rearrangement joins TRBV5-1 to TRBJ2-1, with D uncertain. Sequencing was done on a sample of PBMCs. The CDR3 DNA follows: TGCGCCAGCAGCTTGGATTCGGCCGTTTACAATGAGCAGTTCTTC. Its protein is CASSLDSAVYNEQFF.